The text below deals with one TCR beta chain. Its antigen has not been determined. No clone much larger than this one lies a single base away; base qualities are absent. Participants in the prospective study were enrolled through a virtual design, were aged roughly 18 to 90 years, and lived in roughly 25 United States geographic areas. To assign participants to cohorts, the prospective study relied on clinical history that participants themselves reported in a screening survey and a study questionnaire. In the prospective study, whole blood, serum and a nasopharyngeal or oropharyngeal swab were collected from each participant by mobile phlebotomists. Additional blood draws and questionnaires over an approximately 2-month period could optionally be provided by prospective study participants. Before DNA extraction, prospective study blood samples were shipped either frozen or at room temperature. The data were taken from a study of blood T cell repertoires in COVID-19 (dated by TCRdb to the early 2020s). Looking at the study overall: Samples covering the acute and convalescent phases of COVID-19 were provided by collaborators in the United States, Italy and Spain. Nearly every sample came with metadata listing a de-identified subject ID, COVID-19 status, age in years and sex. The repertoires were made available in a free public database intended to serve as a resource for research on the immune response to SARS-CoV-2. The material from the prospective study consisted of cDNA or gDNA derived from T cells, B-cell-depleted T cells, or PBMCs. Where HLA class I and class II types were available, the types were taken from metadata supplied by the sample provider, not from assay-based typing. Samples came from the ongoing ImmuneRACE study (first 160 participants) plus 1,254 subjects from 6 global collaborators. Deeply sampled blood TCRbeta repertoires from subjects exposed to, actively infected with, or recovered from COVID-19 were included in the dataset. What the research found in general, with its limitations: How much clinical and demographic metadata was included differed by source and by participant, and the metadata was provided uncurated.

CDR1 and CDR2 are drawn from the germline V gene: KGHDR, SFDVKD. At the junction V is shortened by 4 bases and J by 12 bases, with 15 bases in between. The CDR3 runs 13 residues from the cysteine to the phenylalanine. This entry keeps only the CDR3 DNA: 39 bases, framed from base 1. TCRbeta CDR3 regions were amplified from genomic DNA using the immunoSEQ Assay, a bias-controlled multiplex PCR. The original pipeline was this. Nucleated cell counts per sample were estimated from amplification of reference gene primers within the assay. Sequence reads were collapsed and filtered to measure the absolute abundance of every unique TCRbeta CDR3 rearrangement. For each sample, productive Simpson clonality was calculated as the square root of Simpson's diversity index across productive rearrangements. Sourced from immuneACCESS, this table was stored by TCRdb with only in-frame sequences that have V and J called. A share of the clones is absent; for the studies checked, an unresolved V gene accounts for under half, and the remainder has no known explanation. That table furnishes V, J and clone size, whereas the DNA furnished D and trimming. Across this sample there are 250,000 to 300,000 clones, with around 90% seen only once. Roughly 2.1% of the sample rests with the top ten.

The TCR was taken from a woman in her forties with acute COVID-19. The sequenced material came from PBMCs or T cells enriched from blood (not recorded which). The V and J segments used are TRBV24-1 and TRBJ2-1, with TRBD2 perhaps the D gene, on 6 matching bases. CDR3 reads: CATSDRGTLGQFF. Read as DNA, the sequence is TGTGCCACCAGTGACCGCGGGACCCTAGGGCAGTTCTTC.